The TCR beta chain described here comes from a study of beta chain features in type 1 diabetes. General study findings and limits: A closer apparent resemblance between naive, central memory and Treg TCRB repertoires was seen in patients than in healthy donors. Significant though moderate, a shortening of TCRB CDR3s appeared in all four CD4+ subsets of Type 1 diabetes patients.

Reverse transcribing all isolated RNA meant expressed TCRB transcripts were sequenced. The protocol was immunoSEQ multiplex PCR, while the TCRdb copy is restricted to in-frame clones and leaves out a portion. The sample has about 250,000 clones; 11% are singletons. A CD45RO/CCR7/CD25/CD127/CD95/CD27 panel sorted naive, central memory, regulatory and stem cell-like memory CD4+ cells. A word on this clone: What it binds is unknown.

The ends were cut back, 5 bases at V and 5 bases at J, with 19 bases in the middle. The germline V gene has CDR1 SGHTA and CDR2 FQGTGA. The CDR3 contains 16 residues. Specimen: naive CD4+ T cells from blood. The TCR was taken from a young man with type 1 diabetes. V is TRBV7-3 and J is TRBJ2-1, with TRBD2 as a possible D gene (6 bases). The CDR3 sequence: CASSPKGGTGNNEQFF. The CDR3 region has the DNA TGTGCCAGCAGCCCGAAAGGTGGGACTGGTAACAATGAGCAGTTCTTC.